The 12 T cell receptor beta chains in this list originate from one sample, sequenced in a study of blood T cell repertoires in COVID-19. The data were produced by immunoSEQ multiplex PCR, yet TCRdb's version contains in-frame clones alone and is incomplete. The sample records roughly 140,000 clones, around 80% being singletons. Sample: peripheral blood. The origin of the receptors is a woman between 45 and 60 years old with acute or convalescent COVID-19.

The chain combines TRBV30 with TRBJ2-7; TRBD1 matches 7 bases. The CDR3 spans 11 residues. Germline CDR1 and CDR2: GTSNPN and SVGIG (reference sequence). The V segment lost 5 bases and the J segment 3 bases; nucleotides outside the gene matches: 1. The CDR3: CAWGTVYEQYF. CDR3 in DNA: TGTGCCTGGGGGACAGTCTACGAGCAGTACTTC.

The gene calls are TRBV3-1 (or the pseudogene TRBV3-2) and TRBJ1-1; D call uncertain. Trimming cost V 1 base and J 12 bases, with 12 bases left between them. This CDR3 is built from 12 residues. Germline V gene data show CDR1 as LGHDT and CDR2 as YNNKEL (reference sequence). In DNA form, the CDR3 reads TGTGCCAGCAGCCAAGGAACTGGAGGTCCTTTCTTT. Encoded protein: CASSQGTGGPFF.

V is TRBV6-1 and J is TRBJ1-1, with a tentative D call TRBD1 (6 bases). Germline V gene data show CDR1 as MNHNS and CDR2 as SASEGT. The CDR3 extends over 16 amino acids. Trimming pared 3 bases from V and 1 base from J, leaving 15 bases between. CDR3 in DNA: TGTGCCAGCAGTGATCCGGGGGCGGGAGGGAACACTGAAGCTTTCTTT. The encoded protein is CASSDPGAGGNTEAFF.

This CDR3 reads CASRPPGLAVYNEQFF. The CDR3 bases are TGTGCCAGCCGCCCGCCAGGACTAGCGGTTTACAATGAGCAGTTCTTC. The J gene is TRBJ2-1, the V gene TRBV27; 10 nucleotides line up with TRBD2. The junction had 11 bases not matched to a gene; V was cut back by 8 bases and J by 4 bases. CDR3 length equals 16 residues. Germline assignment: CDR1 MNHEY and CDR2 SMNVEV (reference sequence).

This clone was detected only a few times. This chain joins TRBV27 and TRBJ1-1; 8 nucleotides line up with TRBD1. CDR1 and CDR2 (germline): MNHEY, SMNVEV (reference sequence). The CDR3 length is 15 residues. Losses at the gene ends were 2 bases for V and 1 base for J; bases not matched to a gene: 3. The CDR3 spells CASSLIQGGNTEAFF. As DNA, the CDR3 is TGTGCCAGCAGTTTAATACAGGGGGGGAACACTGAAGCTTTCTTT.

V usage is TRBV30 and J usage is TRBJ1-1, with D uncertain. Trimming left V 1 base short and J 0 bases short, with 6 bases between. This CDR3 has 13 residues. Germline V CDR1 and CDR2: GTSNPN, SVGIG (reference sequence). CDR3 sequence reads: CAWSGQVNTEAFF. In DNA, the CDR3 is TGTGCCTGGAGTGGGCAAGTGAACACTGAAGCTTTCTTT.

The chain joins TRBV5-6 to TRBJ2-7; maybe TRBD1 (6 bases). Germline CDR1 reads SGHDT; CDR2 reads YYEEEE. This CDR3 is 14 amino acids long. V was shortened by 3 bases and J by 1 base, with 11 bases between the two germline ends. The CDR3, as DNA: TGTGCCAGCAGCTACTATGGACAGTCCTACGAGCAGTACTTC. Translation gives CASSYYGQSYEQYF. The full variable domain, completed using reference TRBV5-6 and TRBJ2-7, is DAGVTQSPTHLIKTRGQQVTLRCSPKSGHDTVSWYQQALGQGPQFIFQYYEEEERQRGNFPDRFSGHQFPNYSSELNVNALLLGDSALYLCASSYYGQSYEQYFGPGTRLTVT.

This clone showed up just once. CDR3 sequence reads: CASSFSGEWGDTQYF. CDR3 nucleotide sequence: TGTGCCAGCAGCTTTAGCGGGGAGTGGGGAGATACGCAGTATTTT. The chain couples TRBV7-3 to TRBJ2-3, with TRBD2 matching 8 bases. Germline V gene data show CDR1 as SGHTA and CDR2 as FQGTGA. The CDR3 loop spans 15 amino acids. Trimming at V came to 3 bases and at J to 5 bases, leaving 7 bases not matched to a gene. The whole variable domain, filled in from reference TRBV7-3 and TRBJ2-3, reads GAGVSQTPSNKVTEKGKYVELRCDPISGHTALYWYRQSLGQGPEFLIYFQGTGAADDSGLPNDRFFAVRPEGSVSTLKIQRTERGDSAVYLCASSFSGEWGDTQYFGPGTRLTVL.

In DNA, the CDR3 is TGTGCCAGCAGCTTAGATGCGACAGGGGGGCAGCCCCAGCATTTT. This sequence encodes CASSLDATGGQPQHF. This rearrangement joins TRBV7-9 to TRBJ1-5, with 9 bases matching TRBD1. The CDR3 runs 15 residues. Trimming cost V 1 base and J 7 bases; bases outside gene matches: 5. The germline V gene encodes CDR1 SEHNR and CDR2 FQNEAQ (reference sequence).

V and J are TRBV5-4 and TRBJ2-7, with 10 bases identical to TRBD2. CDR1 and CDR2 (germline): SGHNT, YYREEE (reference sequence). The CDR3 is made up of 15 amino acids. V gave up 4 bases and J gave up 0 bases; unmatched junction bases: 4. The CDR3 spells CASSTTSGASYEQYF. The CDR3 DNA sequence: TGTGCCAGCAGCACCACTAGCGGGGCCTCCTACGAGCAGTACTTC. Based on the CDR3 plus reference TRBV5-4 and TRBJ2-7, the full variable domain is ETGVTQSPTHLIKTRGQQVTLRCSSQSGHNTVSWYQQALGQGPQFIFQYYREEENGRGNFPPRFSGLQFPNYSSELNVNALELDDSALYLCASSTTSGASYEQYFGPGTRLTVT.

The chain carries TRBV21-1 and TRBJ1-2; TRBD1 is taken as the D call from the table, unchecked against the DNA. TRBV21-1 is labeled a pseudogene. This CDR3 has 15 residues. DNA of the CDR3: TGTGCCAGCAGCAACACAAAAACAGGGACGGGAGGCTACACCTTC. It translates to CASSNTKTGTGGYTF.

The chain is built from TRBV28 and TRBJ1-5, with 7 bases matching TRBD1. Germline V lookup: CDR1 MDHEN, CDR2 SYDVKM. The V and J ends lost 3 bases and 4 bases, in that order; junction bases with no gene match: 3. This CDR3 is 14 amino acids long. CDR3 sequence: CASSFAGGNQPQHF. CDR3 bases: TGTGCCAGCAGTTTCGCAGGGGGGAATCAGCCCCAGCATTTT.